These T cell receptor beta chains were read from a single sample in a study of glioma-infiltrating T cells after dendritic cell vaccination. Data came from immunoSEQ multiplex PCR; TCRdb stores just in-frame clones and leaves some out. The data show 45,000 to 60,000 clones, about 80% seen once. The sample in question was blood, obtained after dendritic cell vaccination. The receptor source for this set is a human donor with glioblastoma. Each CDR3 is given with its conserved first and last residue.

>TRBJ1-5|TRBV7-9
CASSLGGQGFNQPQHF
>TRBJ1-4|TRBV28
CASTSPDRGSFEKLFF
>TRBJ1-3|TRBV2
CASRQQGTGNTIYF
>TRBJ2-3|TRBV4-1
CASSPPSADTQYF
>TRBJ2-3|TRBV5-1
CASADLAGGSTDTQYF
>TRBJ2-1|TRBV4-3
CASSQGGSYNEQFF
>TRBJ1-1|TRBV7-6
CASSLDGQGAIEAFF
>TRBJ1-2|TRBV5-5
CASSLTGTGIYGYTF
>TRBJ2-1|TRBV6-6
CASSYRGGTYNEQFF
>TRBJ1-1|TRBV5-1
CASSSQQGIENTEAFF
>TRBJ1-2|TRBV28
CASRGPDLRNYGYTF
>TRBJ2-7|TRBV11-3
CASSPTGQSYEQYF
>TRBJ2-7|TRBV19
CASSIEEGSGEQYF
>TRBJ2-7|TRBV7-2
CASSLRGGAWEQYF
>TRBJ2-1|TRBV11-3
CASSLYSRTAPYNEQFF
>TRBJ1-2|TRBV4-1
CASSQGRTGPIYGYTF
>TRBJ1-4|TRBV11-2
CASSQPGQGDEKLFF
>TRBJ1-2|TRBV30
CAWSVVLAGGYTF
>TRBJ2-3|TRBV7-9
CASSLSGGKPLWQYF
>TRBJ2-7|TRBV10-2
CASRGTGTTYSYEQYF
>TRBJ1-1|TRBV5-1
CASSLEGAVAFF
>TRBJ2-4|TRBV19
CASSMRGGRVDKNIQYF
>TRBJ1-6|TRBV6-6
CASIQGVLSSPLHF
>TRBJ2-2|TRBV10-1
CASSEGTGFSGELFF
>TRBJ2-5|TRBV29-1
CSVEGETGGKETQYF
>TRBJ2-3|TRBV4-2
CASSQTSGADTQYF
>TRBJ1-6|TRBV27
CASSIETGHGNSPLHF
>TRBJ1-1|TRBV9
CASSTGSWGEAFF
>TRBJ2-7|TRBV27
CASSPTGLAGGSYEQYF
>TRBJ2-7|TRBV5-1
CASSLLGSGNEQYF
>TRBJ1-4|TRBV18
CASSPDRGGEKLFF